This T cell receptor (beta chain) appears in the sequencing data of a study of blood T cell repertoires in COVID-19. As handled by the study authors: Amplification of reference gene primers provided the estimated nucleated cell counts. TCRdb's table, derived via immunoSEQ multiplex PCR, lists solely in-frame clones and lacks some. The D gene and trimming were derived from the DNA, and the V and J assignments and clone size from that table. This sample has more than 85,000 clones, with about 80% found just once. With 4 bases clipped from V and 0 bases from J, the junction kept 5 bases outside the gene matches. This CDR3 region has 17 residues. Germline V gene data show CDR1 as ENHRY and CDR2 as SYGVKD.

This receptor was identified in a man in his 70s with acute or convalescent COVID-19. The chain recombines TRBV10-3 with TRBJ1-6, with 8 bases that match TRBD1. Material for sequencing was peripheral blood. The CDR3 loop reads CAISVGGQGSYNSPLHF. The CDR3 bases are TGTGCCATCAGTGTTGGCGGACAGGGCTCCTATAATTCACCCCTCCACTTT.